This paragraph covers one TCR beta chain sequence. Its matching antigen is unknown. This specimen comes from a study of blood T cells in healthy people across ages. Study-wide points: Measured against age, TCR beta diversity per million T cells decreased in a roughly linear manner. The percentage of naive T cells correlated strongly with TCR beta diversity.

V lost 1 base and J lost 4, with 13 bases in between. CDR1 and CDR2 (germline): MNHNS, SASEGT. This CDR3 has 15 amino acids. Combining a sample-barcoded 5' primer with a J-beta primer mix, a second PCR ran for 7 to 11 cycles. Every cDNA molecule bore a tag from a template-switch adaptor containing 12 random nucleotides. Each CDR3 protein gets one entry after TCRdb re-called the 5' RACE reads with MiXCR. The data show around 1.5 million distinct CDR3 sequences, about 43% seen once. Sequenced material: blood. V is TRBV6-1 and J is TRBJ1-2; D unclear. This receptor was taken from a woman under 30 in good health. CDR3 sequence reads: CASSEVGVVSYGYTF. The CDR3, as DNA: TGTGCCAGCAGTGAAGTTGGGGTGGTTAGCTATGGCTACACCTTC.